The 32 T cell receptor beta chains below come from one sample, sequenced in a study of vaccination and CD4 T cells after COVID-19. Cultured CD4+ T cell DNA was sequenced using the Oncomine TCR Beta short-read assay. One entry per CDR3 protein, called by TCRdb with MiXCR from the PCR reads. The top ten hold over 10% of the sample, which has 8,000 to 10,000 distinct CDR3 sequences, approximately 40% seen once. What these receptors recognize is not known. The treatment was: roughly 10-day PBMC culture with coronavirus spike peptide pools or control peptides (ViraFEST assay). Unexposed donor CD4+ T cells predated the COVID-19 pandemic, collected 2011-2018. The sequencing input was CD4+ T cells from blood, cultured in vitro. The receptors were sampled from a human donor in good health.

This clonotype occurred a few times. The chain links TRBV6-5 to TRBJ1-1; D unclear. Trimming took 0 bases from V and 3 from J, leaving 8 bases between them. This CDR3 is built from 14 residues. From germline, CDR1 is MNHEY and CDR2 SVGAGI. CDR3 sequence: CASSYSGQDTEAFF. The CDR3 nucleotides read TGTGCCAGCAGTTACTCAGGGCAGGACACTGAAGCTTTCTTT.

CDR3 residues: CASSSGTVETQYF. The DNA for the CDR3 is TGTGCCAGCAGTTCCGGGACAGTCGAGACCCAGTACTTC. V gene TRBV6-5 combines with J gene TRBJ2-5, with TRBD1 matching 7 bases. Unmatched junction bases numbered 4, after V lost 4 bases and J lost 5 bases. CDR3 length: 13 amino acids. The germline gives CDR1 MNHEY, CDR2 SVGAGI.

This clonotype was recorded a few times. V gene TRBV15 combines with J gene TRBJ1-5; 8 nucleotides match TRBD1. The germline CDR1 and CDR2 sequences are LNHNV and YYDKDF (reference sequence). The CDR3 extends over 18 amino acids. Trimming removed 1 base from V and 1 base from J; junction bases left unmatched: 9. This CDR3 is CATSRARQGITSNQPQHF. CDR3 in DNA: TGTGCCACCAGCAGAGCTCGACAGGGGATAACAAGCAATCAGCCCCAGCATTTT.

The chain has TRBV20-1 and TRBJ1-6; the D is unclear. The length of the CDR3 is 18 residues. CDR1 DFQATT and CDR2 SNEGSKA come from the germline V gene (reference sequence). The ends were cut back, 0 bases at V and 4 bases at J, with 19 bases in the middle. CDR3 coding DNA: TGCAGTGCTAGAGAAACTTTGGTATCAGCCTTTTATAATTCACCCCTCCACTTT. As protein: CSARETLVSAFYNSPLHF.

The chain employs TRBV7-8 and TRBJ2-2; perhaps TRBD1 as D (5 bases). Trimming stripped 2 bases from V and 0 bases from J, with 13 bases between. Germline lookup yields CDR1 SGHVS and CDR2 FQNEAQ. The CDR3 loop spans 17 amino acids. CDR3 in amino acids: CASSLSETASNTGELFF. CDR3 sequence (DNA): TGTGCCAGCAGCTTAAGTGAGACAGCCTCGAACACCGGGGAGCTGTTTTTT. Variable domain in full (rest from reference TRBV7-8 and TRBJ2-2): GAGVSQSPRYKVAKRGQDVALRCDPISGHVSLFWYQQALGQGPEFLTYFQNEAQLDKSGLPSDRFFAERPEGSVSTLKIQRTQQEDSAVYLCASSLSETASNTGELFFGEGSRLTVL.

The V call is TRBV9, the J call TRBJ2-5; D not resolved. The CDR3 has 12 residues. Germline V gene lookup returns CDR1 SGDLS and CDR2 YYNGEE. Trimming pared 0 bases from V and 4 bases from J, leaving 4 bases between. CDR3 sequence reads: CASSVGRETQYF. The DNA for the CDR3 is TGTGCCAGCAGCGTAGGCAGAGAGACCCAGTACTTC.

By share, this clonotype counts as medium-sized. The rearrangement uses TRBV27 and TRBJ2-2, with 7 bases that match TRBD1. CDR1 MNHEY and CDR2 SMNVEV come from the germline V gene (reference sequence). Losses at the gene ends were 5 bases for V and 5 bases for J; bases not matched to a gene: 5. The CDR3 runs 14 residues. The CDR3 sequence: CASSITQGTGELFF. CDR3 sequence (DNA): TGTGCCAGCAGTATCACACAGGGGACCGGGGAGCTGTTTTTT.

This clonotype was seen a handful of times. The chain couples TRBV6-1 to TRBJ2-2; 8 bases are shared with TRBD2. V dropped 6 bases and J dropped 4; count of bases not matched to a gene: 7. The CDR3 contains 15 residues. CDR1 and CDR2 from the germline V gene are MNHNS and SASEGT. The CDR3 reads CASRRGTRGTGELFF. The DNA for the CDR3 is TGTGCCAGCAGACGCGGGACTAGAGGCACCGGGGAGCTGTTTTTT.

The chain has TRBV28 and TRBJ1-1; D is undetermined. Germline assignment: CDR1 MDHEN and CDR2 SYDVKM. The CDR3 totals 13 residues. V lost 5 bases, J lost 0 bases, and 7 bases lay in between. CDR3 amino acids: CASSTPMNTEAFF. Here the CDR3 DNA reads TGTGCCAGCAGTACCCCAATGAACACTGAAGCTTTCTTT.

This rearrangement joins TRBV7-9 to TRBJ1-2; D is possibly TRBD1 (5 bases). This CDR3 is built from 14 residues. Per the germline V gene, CDR1 is SEHNR and CDR2 is FQNEAQ (reference sequence). The V gene lost 1 base and the J gene lost 8 bases, with 14 bases spanning the gap. In DNA form, the CDR3 reads TGTGCCAGCAGCTTAGAGGGGTGGGGGTCCGGCTACACCTTC. Its protein is CASSLEGWGSGYTF.

This clonotype was recorded a few times. The rearrangement links TRBV7-2 to TRBJ1-5; 8 bases fit TRBD1. CDR1 and CDR2 (germline): SGHTA, FQGNSA. V was clipped by 4 bases and J by 4 bases; unmatched bases: 0. The CDR3 loop spans 13 amino acids. The CDR3 spells CASSYRGNQPQHF. The CDR3 bases are TGTGCCAGCAGCTACAGGGGGAATCAGCCCCAGCATTTT.

This clonotype has more than one count but fewer than ten. The chain couples TRBV2 to TRBJ2-7; 11 bases are shared with TRBD2. After removal of 6 bases from V and 2 bases from J, the junction contained 9 bases not matched to a gene. The CDR3 is 16 residues long. Per germline, CDR1 SNHLY and CDR2 FYNNEI. CDR3 sequence: CASRDHSGRAPYEQYF. The CDR3 coding sequence is TGTGCCAGCAGGGACCATAGCGGGAGGGCTCCCTACGAGCAGTACTTC.

The chain carries TRBV6-1 and TRBJ2-5, with D hard to call. Germline CDR1 is MNHNS and CDR2 is SASEGT. The V and J ends lost 5 bases and 5 bases respectively, with 3 bases between them. The CDR3 length is 10 residues. The CDR3 loop reads CASSQETQYF. The CDR3 DNA reads as TGTGCCAGCAGTCAGGAGACCCAGTACTTC.

The rearrangement uses TRBV25-1 and TRBJ1-5; the D is unclear. The V and J ends lost 8 bases and 5 bases respectively, with 10 bases between them. Germline CDR1 is MGHDK and CDR2 is SYGVNS. There are 12 residues in the CDR3. The CDR3 here is CASAGPDQPQHF. CDR3 bases: TGTGCCAGCGCGGGCCCCGATCAGCCCCAGCATTTT.

V usage is TRBV7-2 and J usage is TRBJ1-1; TRBD1 agrees at 8 bases. This CDR3 is built from 13 residues. Germline V gene sequence: CDR1 SGHTA, CDR2 FQGNSA. Germline trimming cut 4 bases from V and 5 bases from J; bases unmatched to any gene: 3. The CDR3 DNA follows: TGTGCCAGCAGCTCACAGGGGGGGACTGAAGCTTTCTTT. Protein product: CASSSQGGTEAFF.

V and J are TRBV2 and TRBJ2-4, with 8 bases that match TRBD1. CDR3 length equals 15 residues. J was trimmed by 0 bases and V by 6 bases; bases with no gene match: 4. Germline V gene lookup returns CDR1 SNHLY and CDR2 FYNNEI. DNA of the CDR3: TGTGCCAGCAGCCCAGGGGGCCTAGCCAAAAACATTCAGTACTTC. This translates into CASSPGGLAKNIQYF.

J is TRBJ2-7 and V is TRBV4-1, with a possible D match to TRBD2 (7 bases). From germline, CDR1 is MGHRA and CDR2 YSYEKL. The CDR3 spans 15 residues. Trimming pared 2 bases from V and 4 bases from J, leaving 15 bases between. This chain's CDR3 is CASSQRPEGGYEQYF. CDR3 sequence (DNA): TGCGCCAGCAGCCAACGACCCGAGGGGGGGTACGAGCAGTACTTC.

This clonotype was seen a handful of times. The chain employs TRBV7-6 and TRBJ2-7; 8 bases are a match to TRBD1. The CDR3 has 17 residues. CDR1 SGHVS and CDR2 FNYEAQ come from the germline V gene. Trimming took 5 bases from V and 5 from J; bases not matched to a gene: 17. CDR3 nucleotides: TGTGCCAGCAGCCCCGGGGTTTCAGGACAGGGCGTCGACGAGCAGTACTTC. Translation gives CASSPGVSGQGVDEQYF.

The CDR3 region is CASSNRLTSGQETQYF. The CDR3 DNA is TGCGCCAGCAGCAATCGGCTAACTAGCGGCCAAGAGACCCAGTACTTC. The rearrangement joins TRBV5-1 to TRBJ2-5, with 8 bases that match TRBD2. V shed 4 bases and J 1 base; nucleotides not matched to a gene: 9. The CDR3 contains 16 residues. Germline V gene lookup returns CDR1 SGHRS and CDR2 YFSETQ.

This clonotype was observed once. The J gene is TRBJ2-1, the V gene TRBV12-3 or TRBV12-4; 11 nucleotides align to TRBD1. The CDR3 has 19 residues. Germline trimming cut 6 bases from V and 0 bases from J; bases unmatched to any gene: 13. CDR3 in amino acids: CASSPGQGAVHGSYNEQFF. The CDR3 DNA is TGTGCCAGCAGCCCCGGACAGGGGGCGGTTCACGGCTCCTACAATGAGCAGTTCTTC.

This sequence joins TRBV6-1 and TRBJ1-6; the match to TRBD1 covers 10 bases. Germline CDR1 and CDR2: MNHNS and SASEGT. The CDR3 length is 16 residues. The junction had 11 bases not matched to a gene; V was cut back by 7 bases and J by 8 bases. The chain's CDR3 is CASTPGQGVLHSPLHF. CDR3 in DNA: TGTGCCAGCACCCCCGGACAGGGGGTCTTACATTCACCCCTCCACTTT.

The chain's CDR3 is CSASGLAATSSTDTQYF. The DNA of the CDR3 is TGCAGTGCTAGCGGACTAGCGGCGACCTCTAGCACAGATACGCAGTATTTT. The chain has TRBV20-1 and TRBJ2-3; 10 nucleotides agree with TRBD2. J lost 0 bases, V lost 3 bases, and 9 bases had no gene match. Germline loops: CDR1 DFQATT, CDR2 SNEGSKA (reference sequence). The CDR3 runs to 17 residues.

V is TRBV10-1 and J is TRBJ2-7; 7 nucleotides agree with TRBD1. Germline V gene sequence: CDR1 WNHNN, CDR2 SYGVQD (reference sequence). V was clipped by 6 bases and J by 2 bases; unmatched bases: 7. This CDR3 spans 14 amino acids. Here the CDR3 DNA reads TGCGCCAGCAGCCCCGGTGGGACAGCCTACGAGCAGTACTTC. Amino acids: CASSPGGTAYEQYF.

The chain links TRBV11-2 to TRBJ1-1, with TRBD1 as a possible D gene (6 bases). The V end was cut by 4 bases, the J end by 6 bases, with 18 bases between. This CDR3 comprises 15 residues. The germline CDR1 and CDR2 sequences are SGHAT and FQNNGV. CDR3 coding DNA: TGTGCCAGCAGCTCATGGGGGGCGCTTGGTCCTGAAGCTTTCTTT. Translated: CASSSWGALGPEAFF.

This clonotype was observed a few times. DNA of the CDR3: TGTGCCAGCAGCCGGGACAGGGAAGACTATGGCTACACCTTC. Its translation: CASSRDREDYGYTF. The chain carries TRBV7-2 and TRBJ1-2; 9 bases fit TRBD1. The CDR3 runs 14 residues. The ends lost 5 bases at V and 3 bases at J; junction bases unmatched: 4. Looked up from germline, CDR1 is SGHTA and CDR2 is FQGNSA.

The CDR3 spells CASSLGTRGMRGDNSPLHF. The CDR3 coding sequence is TGTGCCAGTAGTCTCGGGACCCGGGGGATGAGAGGTGATAATTCACCCCTCCACTTT. The J gene is TRBJ1-6, the V gene TRBV19; maybe TRBD1 (5 bases). Trimming left V 5 bases short and J 5 bases short, with 25 bases between. The CDR3 sequence is 19 residues long. From germline, CDR1 is LNHDA and CDR2 SQIVND (reference sequence).

There are a few counts of this clonotype. The chain joins TRBV5-5 to TRBJ2-5; TRBD2 might be the D (6 bases). CDR3 length: 15 amino acids. V lost 4 bases and J lost 10, with 23 bases in between. Germline V gives CDR1 SGHKS, CDR2 YYEKEE (reference sequence). The CDR3 loop reads CASSLPGRERGSQYF. CDR3 bases: TGTGCCAGCAGCCTACCAGGACGGGAGAGAGGGAGCCAGTACTTC.

The chain employs TRBV5-8 and TRBJ2-3, with a possible D match to TRBD2 (6 bases). Germline loops: CDR1 SGHTS, CDR2 YDEGEE. The V gene lost 0 bases and the J gene lost 0 bases, with 8 bases spanning the gap. This CDR3 comprises 15 residues. The CDR3 DNA sequence: TGTGCCAGCAGCTTGGACCTAGCGAGCACAGATACGCAGTATTTT. It specifies CASSLDLASTDTQYF.

The chain is built from TRBV6-1 and TRBJ1-1; D is possibly TRBD1 (5 bases). Per the germline V gene, CDR1 is MNHNS and CDR2 is SASEGT. The length of the CDR3 is 14 residues. The V and J ends lost 6 bases and 5 bases respectively, with 16 bases between them. CDR3 coding DNA: TGTGCCAGCAGCGGCACTGGGGGGGGTACTGAAGCTTTCTTT. It is translated as CASSGTGGGTEAFF.

This chain connects TRBV2 to TRBJ2-3; no reliable D call. The germline V and J ends were trimmed by 1 base and 3 bases, with 11 bases remaining between them. The CDR3 is 15 residues long. Per germline, CDR1 SNHLY and CDR2 FYNNEI. The CDR3 sequence: CASSEVRSRTDTQYF. The CDR3 bases are TGTGCCAGCAGTGAAGTGCGGTCCAGGACAGATACGCAGTATTTT.

In this sample, this clonotype turned up a few times. This chain joins TRBV20-1 and TRBJ1-5; 9 positions match TRBD1. V was pared by 1 base and J by 6 bases, with 7 bases of the junction left unmatched. Germline V lookup: CDR1 DFQATT, CDR2 SNEGSKA (reference sequence). This CDR3 spans 15 amino acids. CDR3 amino acids: CSARGDRVGGQPQHF. The CDR3 bases are TGCAGTGCTAGAGGGGACAGGGTAGGAGGTCAGCCCCAGCATTTT.

This chain links TRBV27 with TRBJ2-1, with TRBD1 identical over 8 bases. V lost 3 bases and J lost 5; bases outside the gene matches: 15. Germline values: CDR1 MNHEY, CDR2 SMNVEV (reference sequence). The CDR3 totals 18 residues. Here the CDR3 DNA reads TGTGCCAGCAGTTTTCTCCCCGGACGGGACAGGAGGAACAATGAGCAGTTCTTC. Amino acid sequence: CASSFLPGRDRRNNEQFF.